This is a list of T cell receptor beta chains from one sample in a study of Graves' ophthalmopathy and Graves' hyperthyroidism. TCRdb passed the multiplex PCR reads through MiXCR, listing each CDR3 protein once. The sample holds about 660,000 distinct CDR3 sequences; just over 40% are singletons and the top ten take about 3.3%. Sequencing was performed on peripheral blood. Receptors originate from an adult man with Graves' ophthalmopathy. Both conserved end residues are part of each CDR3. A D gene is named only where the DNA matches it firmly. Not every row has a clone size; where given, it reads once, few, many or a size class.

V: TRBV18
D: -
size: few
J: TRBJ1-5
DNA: TGTGCCAGCTCCCGTGACGGGGGATGGCAGCCCCAGCATTTT
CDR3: CASSRDGGWQPQHF

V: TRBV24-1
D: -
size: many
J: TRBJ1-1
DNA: TGTGCCACCAGGCCACGCTGGGGTCCTGAAGCTTTCTTT
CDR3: CATRPRWGPEAFF

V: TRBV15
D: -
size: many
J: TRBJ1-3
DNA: TGTGCCACCAGCAGGCGAAACACCATATATTTT
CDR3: CATSRRNTIYF

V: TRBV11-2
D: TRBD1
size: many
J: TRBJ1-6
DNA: TGTGCCAGCAGCCAAGGACAGGGGGATTCACCCCTCCACTTT
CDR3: CASSQGQGDSPLHF

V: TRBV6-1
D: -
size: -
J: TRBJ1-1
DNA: TGTGCCAGCTCACCACCGAACACCTTTGGAGCTTTCTTT
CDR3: CASSPPNTFGAFF

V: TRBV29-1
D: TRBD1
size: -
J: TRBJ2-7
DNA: TGCAGCACATGGGACAGTTCCTACGAGCAGTACTTC
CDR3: CSTWDSSYEQYF

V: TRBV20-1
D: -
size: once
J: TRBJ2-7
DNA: TGCAGTGCTAGAGATGGTCTCGGGGTCTCCTACGAGCAGTACTTC
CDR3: CSARDGLGVSYEQYF

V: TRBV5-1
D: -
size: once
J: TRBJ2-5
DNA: TGCGCCAGCAGCGGACTGGGGACCACTGAGACCCAGTACTTC
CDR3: CASSGLGTTETQYF

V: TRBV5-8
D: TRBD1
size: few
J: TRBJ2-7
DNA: TGTGCCAGCAGCTCGACCGGACAGGGAAGGTCCTACGAGCAGTACTTC
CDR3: CASSSTGQGRSYEQYF

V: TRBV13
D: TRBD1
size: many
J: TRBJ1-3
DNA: TGTGCCAGCAGCCCGGGACAGGGGACTGGAAACACCATATATTTT
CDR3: CASSPGQGTGNTIYF

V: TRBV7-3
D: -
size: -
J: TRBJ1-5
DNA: TGTGCCAGCAGCTTGGGGTCTCCGGGGGGCGCGGGCAATCAGCCCCAGCATTTT
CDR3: CASSLGSPGGAGNQPQHF

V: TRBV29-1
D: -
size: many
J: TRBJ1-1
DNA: TGCAGCGTTACTGGTCGTAGGGTTATGAACACTGAAGCTTTCTTT
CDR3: CSVTGRRVMNTEAFF

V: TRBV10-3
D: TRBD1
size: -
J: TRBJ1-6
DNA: TGTGCCATCAGTGAGTCGGGGGACAGGGGATCACCCCTCCACTTT
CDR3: CAISESGDRGSPLHF

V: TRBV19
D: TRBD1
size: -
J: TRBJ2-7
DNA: TGTGCCAGTAGTATAACAGGGGTCGAGCAGTACTTC
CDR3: CASSITGVEQYF

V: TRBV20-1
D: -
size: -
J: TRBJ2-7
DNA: TGCAGTGCCCTAGGGGGGGATGGCGAGCAGTACTTC
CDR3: CSALGGDGEQYF

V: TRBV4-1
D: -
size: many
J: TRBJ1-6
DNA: TGCGCCAGCAGCGCCGACTGGCCCCATTCACCCCTCCACTTT
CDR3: CASSADWPHSPLHF

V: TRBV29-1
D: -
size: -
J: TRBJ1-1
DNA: TGCAGCGTCGCAGGACTAGCGGGAGGGGGGGGGATGAACACTGAAGCTTTCTTT
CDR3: CSVAGLAGGGGMNTEAFF